A selection of T cell receptor beta chains follows, all from one sample in a study of identical twins. TCRdb redid the calling of the 5' RACE reads with MiXCR, one entry per CDR3 protein. This sample yields 400,000 to 550,000 distinct CDR3 sequences, of which approximately 22% are seen a single time; 0.8% to 1% belongs to the top ten. These data were also filed under a second study, of T cells expressing NK-cell markers.

The sample was CD4+ T cells sorted from blood. The receptors were gathered from a woman between 18 and 29 years old in good health. Both conserved end residues are trimmed from each CDR3. A D gene is named only where the DNA matches it firmly.

cdr3_aa	d_call	v_call	j_call
ASSLALGNPTDTQY	-	TRBV5-1	TRBJ2-3
ASSLAGLGKKLF	-	TRBV12-3/TRBV12-4	TRBJ1-4
ASSHLSLGARNEQF	-	TRBV11-2	TRBJ2-1
ATRQGRSTDTQY	-	TRBV15	TRBJ2-3
SVLGTESSYEQY	TRBD1	TRBV20-1	TRBJ2-7
ASSLQGMGTEAF	TRBD1	TRBV5-6	TRBJ1-1
ASSPPSIGADTQY	-	TRBV18	TRBJ2-3
SAVPGKGGYS	-	TRBV20-1	TRBJ1-2
ASNTGTAYEQY	TRBD1	TRBV2	TRBJ2-7
AISEVQNYGYT	-	TRBV10-3	TRBJ1-2
ASSRHGGVSEQF	-	TRBV12-3/TRBV12-4	TRBJ2-1
ASRVAGVRNEQF	TRBD2	TRBV7-2	TRBJ2-1
ASSSPGRGRDTQY	-	TRBV5-4	TRBJ2-3
ASSLSWEGQDEQF	TRBD2	TRBV11-3	TRBJ2-1
ASSLVSSGANVLT	-	TRBV12-3/TRBV12-4	TRBJ2-6
ASIPAGGTQPQH	-	TRBV6-2/TRBV6-3	TRBJ1-5
ASSLRPQGAHREQY	TRBD1	TRBV27	TRBJ2-7
ASSRGPDGGYT	-	TRBV4-3	TRBJ1-2
ASSLELAGVMEQF	TRBD2	TRBV7-9	TRBJ2-1
SARPGAGQPQH	-	TRBV20-1	TRBJ1-5
ASRAGQLAGGGLF	TRBD2	TRBV12-3/TRBV12-4	TRBJ2-2
ASSYFTGGGYT	TRBD1	TRBV6-5	TRBJ1-2
ASSSGVPHGEQF	-	TRBV7-9	TRBJ2-1
AWSQGQLNQPQH	-	TRBV30	TRBJ1-5
ASSYRVDRPGELF	-	TRBV7-9	TRBJ2-2
ASSLNPGLAGETQY	TRBD2	TRBV12-3/TRBV12-4	TRBJ2-5
ASSYPGQQETQY	TRBD1	TRBV6-5	TRBJ2-5
ASSYSTGNNSPLH	TRBD1	TRBV6-5	TRBJ1-6
ASSLVTVAGGPYTQY	TRBD2	TRBV7-2	TRBJ2-3
ASSRDLRYNEQF	-	TRBV7-9	TRBJ2-1
ASSVLAARNYNEQF	TRBD2	TRBV7-2	TRBJ2-1
ASSQLAGEGDTQY	TRBD2	TRBV4-3	TRBJ2-3
ASSFESPNYGYT	-	TRBV5-1	TRBJ1-2
SARPGQRPRTGYT	-	TRBV20-1	TRBJ1-2
ASSAYRGTSGNTIY	TRBD1	TRBV9	TRBJ1-3
ASKQGLNTEAF	-	TRBV18	TRBJ1-1
ASSLTPPVEQF	-	TRBV5-1	TRBJ2-1
ASSQGQFQPQH	-	TRBV3-1	TRBJ1-5
ASSINPRDEQY	-	TRBV5-1	TRBJ2-7
ASLFLRDRDYEQY	TRBD1	TRBV27	TRBJ2-7
ASRPWTANYGYT	-	TRBV6-1	TRBJ1-2
ASSPAPQVDGYT	-	TRBV5-6	TRBJ1-2
ASSWTGGSPLH	-	TRBV27	TRBJ1-6
ASTPDPGAKNIQY	-	TRBV5-1	TRBJ2-4
ASRMGNYGYT	-	TRBV12-3/TRBV12-4	TRBJ1-2
ASRRVSMNTEAF	-	TRBV6-1	TRBJ1-1
ASSLSKDGELF	-	TRBV7-3	TRBJ2-2
ASSSLDGDYGYT	-	TRBV5-1	TRBJ1-2
AISDMGRGSADTQY	-	TRBV10-3	TRBJ2-3
ASSLKENSPLH	-	TRBV11-2	TRBJ1-6